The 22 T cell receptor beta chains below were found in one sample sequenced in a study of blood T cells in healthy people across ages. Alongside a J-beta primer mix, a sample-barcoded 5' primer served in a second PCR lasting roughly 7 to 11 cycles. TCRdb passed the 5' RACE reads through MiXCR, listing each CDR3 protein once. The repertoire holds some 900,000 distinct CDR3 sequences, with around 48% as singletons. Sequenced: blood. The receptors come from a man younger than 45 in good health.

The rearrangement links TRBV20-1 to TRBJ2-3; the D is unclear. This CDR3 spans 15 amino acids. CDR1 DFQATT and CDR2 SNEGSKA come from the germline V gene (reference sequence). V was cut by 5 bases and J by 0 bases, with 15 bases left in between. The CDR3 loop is CSALDMSGSTDTQYF. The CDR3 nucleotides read TGCAGTGCTCTTGACATGTCCGGGAGCACAGATACGCAGTATTTT.

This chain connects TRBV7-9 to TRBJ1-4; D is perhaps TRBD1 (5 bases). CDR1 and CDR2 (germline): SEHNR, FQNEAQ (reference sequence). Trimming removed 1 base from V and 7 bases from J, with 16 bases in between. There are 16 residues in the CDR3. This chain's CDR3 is CASSLGDRGPAEKLFF. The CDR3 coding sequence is TGTGCCAGCAGCTTAGGGGACCGCGGGCCTGCTGAAAAACTGTTTTTT.

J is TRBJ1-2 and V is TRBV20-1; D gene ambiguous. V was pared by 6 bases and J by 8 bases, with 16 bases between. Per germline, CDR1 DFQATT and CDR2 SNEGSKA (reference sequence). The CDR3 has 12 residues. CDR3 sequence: CSAELSYAGYTF. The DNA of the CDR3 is TGCAGTGCCGAGCTAAGTTACGCAGGCTACACCTTC.

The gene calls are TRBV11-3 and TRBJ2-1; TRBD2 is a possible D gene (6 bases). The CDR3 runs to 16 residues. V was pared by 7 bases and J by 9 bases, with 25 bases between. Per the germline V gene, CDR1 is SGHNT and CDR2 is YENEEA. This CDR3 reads CASTERGTGGVREQFF. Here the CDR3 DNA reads TGTGCCAGCACCGAGAGAGGGACTGGCGGGGTTCGTGAGCAGTTCTTC.

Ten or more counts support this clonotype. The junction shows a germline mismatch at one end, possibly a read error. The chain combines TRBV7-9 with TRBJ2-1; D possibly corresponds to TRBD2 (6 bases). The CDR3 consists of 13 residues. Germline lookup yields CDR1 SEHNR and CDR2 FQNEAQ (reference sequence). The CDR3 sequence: CASSVAVLDAQFF. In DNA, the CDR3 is TGTGCCAGCAGCGTAGCGGTACTAGACGCGCAGTTCTTC.

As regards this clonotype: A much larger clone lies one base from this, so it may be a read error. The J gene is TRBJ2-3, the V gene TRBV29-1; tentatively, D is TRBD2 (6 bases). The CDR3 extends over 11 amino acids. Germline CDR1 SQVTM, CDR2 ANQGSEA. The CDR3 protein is CSVPSADTRYF. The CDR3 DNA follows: TGCAGCGTTCCTAGCGCAGATACGCGGTATTTT.

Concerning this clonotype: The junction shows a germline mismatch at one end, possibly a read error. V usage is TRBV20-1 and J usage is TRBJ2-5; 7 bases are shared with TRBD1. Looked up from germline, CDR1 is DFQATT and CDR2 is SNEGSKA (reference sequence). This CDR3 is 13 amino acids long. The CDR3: CSARKTGRENQYF. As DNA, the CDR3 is TGCAGTGCACGCAAGACAGGGCGAGAGAACCAGTACTTC.

This CDR3 is CASSSRMWGQGNEQFF. The CDR3 region has the DNA TGTGCCAGCAGTTCCCGAATGTGGGGACAGGGCAATGAGCAGTTCTTC. The chain recombines TRBV27 with TRBJ2-1; 9 positions agree with TRBD1. Losses at the gene ends were 4 bases for V and 6 bases for J; bases not matched to a gene: 10. This CDR3 has 16 residues. Germline values: CDR1 MNHEY, CDR2 SMNVEV (reference sequence).

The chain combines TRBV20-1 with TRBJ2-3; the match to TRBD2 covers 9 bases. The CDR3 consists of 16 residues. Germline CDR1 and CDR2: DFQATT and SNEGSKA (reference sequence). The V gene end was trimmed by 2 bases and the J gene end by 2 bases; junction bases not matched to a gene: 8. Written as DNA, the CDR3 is TGCAGTGCTAGAAAGTCCGCGGGGGGGATCACAGATACGCAGTATTTT. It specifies CSARKSAGGITDTQYF.

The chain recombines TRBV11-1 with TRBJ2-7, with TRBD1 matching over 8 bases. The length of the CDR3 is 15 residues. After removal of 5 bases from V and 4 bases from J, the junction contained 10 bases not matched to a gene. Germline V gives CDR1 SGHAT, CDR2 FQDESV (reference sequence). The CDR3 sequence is CASSPTGGSVYEQYF. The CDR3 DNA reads TGTGCCAGCAGCCCCACAGGGGGAAGCGTGTACGAGCAGTACTTC.

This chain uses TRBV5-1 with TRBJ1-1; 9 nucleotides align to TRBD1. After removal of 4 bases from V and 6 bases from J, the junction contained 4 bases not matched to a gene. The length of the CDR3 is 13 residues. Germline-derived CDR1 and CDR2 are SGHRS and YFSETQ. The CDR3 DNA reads TGCGCCAGCAGCCTGACAGGGGGGGCTGAAGCTTTCTTT. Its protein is CASSLTGGAEAFF. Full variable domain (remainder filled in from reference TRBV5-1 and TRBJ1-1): KAGVTQTPRYLIKTRGQQVTLSCSPISGHRSVSWYQQTPGQGLQFLFEYFSETQRNKGNFPGRFSGRQFSNSRSEMNVSTLELGDSALYLCASSLTGGAEAFFGQGTRLTVV.

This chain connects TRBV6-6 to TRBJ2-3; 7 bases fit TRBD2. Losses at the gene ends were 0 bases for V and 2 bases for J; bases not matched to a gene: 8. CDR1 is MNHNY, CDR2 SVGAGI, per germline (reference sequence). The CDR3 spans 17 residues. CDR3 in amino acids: CASSYSYPGGLTDTQYF. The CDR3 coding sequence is TGTGCCAGCAGTTACTCCTATCCGGGGGGACTCACAGATACGCAGTATTTT.

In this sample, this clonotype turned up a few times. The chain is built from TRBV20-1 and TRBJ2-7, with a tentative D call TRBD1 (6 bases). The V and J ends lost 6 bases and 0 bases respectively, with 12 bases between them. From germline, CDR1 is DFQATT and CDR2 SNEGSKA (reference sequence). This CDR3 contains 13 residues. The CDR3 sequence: CSAPGQISYEQYF. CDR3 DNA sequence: TGCAGTGCCCCCGGACAGATCTCCTACGAGCAGTACTTC.

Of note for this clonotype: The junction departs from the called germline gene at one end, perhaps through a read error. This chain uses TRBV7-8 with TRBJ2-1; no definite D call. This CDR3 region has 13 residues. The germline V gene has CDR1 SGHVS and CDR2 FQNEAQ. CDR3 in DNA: TGTGCCAGCATCTTAGGACGGAACTACGAGCAGTTCTTC. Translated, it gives CASILGRNYEQFF.

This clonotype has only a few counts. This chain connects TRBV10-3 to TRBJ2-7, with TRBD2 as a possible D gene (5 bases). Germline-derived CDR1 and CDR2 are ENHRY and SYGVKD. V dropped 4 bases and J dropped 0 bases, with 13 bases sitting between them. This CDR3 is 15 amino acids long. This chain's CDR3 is CAISAGLQNSYEQYF. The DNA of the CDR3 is TGTGCCATCAGTGCCGGACTCCAAAACTCCTACGAGCAGTACTTC.

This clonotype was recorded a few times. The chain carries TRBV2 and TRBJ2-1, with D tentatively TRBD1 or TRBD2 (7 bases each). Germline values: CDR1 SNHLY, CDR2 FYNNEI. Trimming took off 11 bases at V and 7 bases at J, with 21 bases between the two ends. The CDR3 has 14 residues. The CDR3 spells CAGQGGPFPNEQFF. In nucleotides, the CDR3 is TGTGCCGGCCAGGGGGGGCCGTTCCCGAATGAGCAGTTCTTC.

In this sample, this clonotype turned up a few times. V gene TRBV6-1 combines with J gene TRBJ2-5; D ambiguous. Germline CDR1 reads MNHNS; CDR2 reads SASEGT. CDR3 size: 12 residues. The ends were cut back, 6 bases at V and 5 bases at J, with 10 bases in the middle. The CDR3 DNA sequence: TGTGCCAGCAGGGAATATCGGGAGACCCAGTACTTC. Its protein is CASREYRETQYF.

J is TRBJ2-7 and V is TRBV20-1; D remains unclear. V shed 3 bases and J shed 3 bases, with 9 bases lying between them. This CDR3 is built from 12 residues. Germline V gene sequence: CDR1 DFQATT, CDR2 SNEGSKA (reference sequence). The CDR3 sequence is CSASGTFYEQYF. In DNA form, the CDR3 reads TGCAGTGCTAGCGGTACTTTCTACGAGCAGTACTTC.

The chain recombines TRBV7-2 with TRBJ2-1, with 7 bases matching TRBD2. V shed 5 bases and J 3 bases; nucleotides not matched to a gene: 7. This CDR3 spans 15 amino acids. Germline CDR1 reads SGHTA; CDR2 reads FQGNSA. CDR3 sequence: CASSPSSGDYNEQFF. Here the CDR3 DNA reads TGTGCCAGCAGCCCTTCCAGCGGGGACTACAATGAGCAGTTCTTC.

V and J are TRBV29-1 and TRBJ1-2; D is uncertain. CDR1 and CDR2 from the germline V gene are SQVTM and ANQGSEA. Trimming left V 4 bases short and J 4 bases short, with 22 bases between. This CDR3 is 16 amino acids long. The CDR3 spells CSVGRSERALGYGYTF. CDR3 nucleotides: TGCAGCGTTGGAAGATCCGAAAGGGCTTTGGGCTATGGCTACACCTTC.

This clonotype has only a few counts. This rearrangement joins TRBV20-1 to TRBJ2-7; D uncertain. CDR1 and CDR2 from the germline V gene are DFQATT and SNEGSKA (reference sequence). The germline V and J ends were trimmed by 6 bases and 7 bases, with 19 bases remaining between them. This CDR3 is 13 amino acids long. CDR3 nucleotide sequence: TGCAGTGCAGCGATGACTGGTTACAATGAGCAGTACTTC. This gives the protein CSAAMTGYNEQYF.

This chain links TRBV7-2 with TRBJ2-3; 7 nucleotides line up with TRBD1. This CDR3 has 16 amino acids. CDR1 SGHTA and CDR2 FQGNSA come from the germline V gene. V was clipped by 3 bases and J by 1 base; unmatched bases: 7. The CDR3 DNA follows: TGTGCCAGCAGCTTGAAGGCAGGGGGTCGCACAGATACGCAGTATTTT. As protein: CASSLKAGGRTDTQYF.